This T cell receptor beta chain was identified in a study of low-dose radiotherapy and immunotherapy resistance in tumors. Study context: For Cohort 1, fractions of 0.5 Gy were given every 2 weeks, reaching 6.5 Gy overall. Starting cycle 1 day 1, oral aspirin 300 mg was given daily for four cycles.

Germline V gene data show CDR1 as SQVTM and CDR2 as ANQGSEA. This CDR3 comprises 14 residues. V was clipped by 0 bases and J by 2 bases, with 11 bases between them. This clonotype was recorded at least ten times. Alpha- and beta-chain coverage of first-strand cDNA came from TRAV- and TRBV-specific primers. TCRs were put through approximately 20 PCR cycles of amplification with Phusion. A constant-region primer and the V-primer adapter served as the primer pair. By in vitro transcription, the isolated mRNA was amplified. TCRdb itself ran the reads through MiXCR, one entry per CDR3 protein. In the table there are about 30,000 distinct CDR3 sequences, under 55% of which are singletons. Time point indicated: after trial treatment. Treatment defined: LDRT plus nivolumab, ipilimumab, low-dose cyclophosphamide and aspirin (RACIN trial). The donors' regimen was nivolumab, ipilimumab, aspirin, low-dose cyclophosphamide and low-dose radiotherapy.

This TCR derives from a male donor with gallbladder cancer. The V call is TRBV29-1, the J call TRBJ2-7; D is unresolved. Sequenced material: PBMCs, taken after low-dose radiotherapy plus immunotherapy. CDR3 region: CSVEESGVTYEQYF. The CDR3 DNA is TGCAGCGTTGAAGAGAGTGGGGTAACCTACGAGCAGTACTTC.